This T cell receptor (beta chain) was obtained from a study of a mutant IDH1 vaccine in newly diagnosed glioma. In regard to this clone: Its antigen is not known.

The CDR3 spans 16 residues. Deletions cut 5 bases from V and 1 base from J, with 15 bases between. Germline assignment: CDR1 KGHSH and CDR2 LQKENI. The method was immunoSEQ multiplex PCR; TCRdb's version includes in-frame clones alone and lacks a portion of them. Here the sample spans 35,000 to 50,000 clones, approximately 92% being singletons. Time point: week 35, safety follow-up. Every vaccine dose comprised 300 ug of mutant IDH1 20-mer peptide plus topical imiquimod. The sequence was obtained from a man in his fifties or sixties with glioma. The chain couples TRBV18 to TRBJ2-4, with D tentatively TRBD2 (6 bases). The sample consisted of PBMCs, taken from a glioma patient whose treatment included an IDH1 peptide vaccine. The CDR3 DNA follows: TGTGCCAGCTCAGCACTAGGAGGGGCGGCCAAAAACATTCAGTACTTC. Translating it yields CASSALGGAAKNIQYF.